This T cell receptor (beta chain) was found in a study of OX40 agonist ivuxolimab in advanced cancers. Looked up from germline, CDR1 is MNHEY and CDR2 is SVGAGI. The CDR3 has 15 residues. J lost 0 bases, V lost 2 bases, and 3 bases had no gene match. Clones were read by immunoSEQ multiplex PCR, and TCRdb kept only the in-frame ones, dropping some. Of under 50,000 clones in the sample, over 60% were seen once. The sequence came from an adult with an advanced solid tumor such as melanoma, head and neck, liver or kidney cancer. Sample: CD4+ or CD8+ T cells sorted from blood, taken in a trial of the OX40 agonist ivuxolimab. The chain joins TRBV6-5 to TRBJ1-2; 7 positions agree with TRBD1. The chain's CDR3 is CASSYDRAPNYGYTF. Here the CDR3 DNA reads TGTGCCAGCAGTTACGACAGGGCCCCTAACTATGGCTACACCTTC.